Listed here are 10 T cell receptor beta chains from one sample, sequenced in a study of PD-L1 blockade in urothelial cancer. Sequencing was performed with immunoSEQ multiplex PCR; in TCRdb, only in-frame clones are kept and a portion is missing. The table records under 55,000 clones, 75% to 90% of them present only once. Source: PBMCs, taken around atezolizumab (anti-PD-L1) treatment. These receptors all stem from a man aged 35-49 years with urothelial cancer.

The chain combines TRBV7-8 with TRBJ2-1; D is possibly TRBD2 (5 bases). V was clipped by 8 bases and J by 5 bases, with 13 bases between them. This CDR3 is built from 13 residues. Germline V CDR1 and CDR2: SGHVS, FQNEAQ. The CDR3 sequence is CASRRGSNNEQFF. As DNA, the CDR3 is TGTGCCAGCCGAAGAGGGTCTAACAATGAGCAGTTCTTC.

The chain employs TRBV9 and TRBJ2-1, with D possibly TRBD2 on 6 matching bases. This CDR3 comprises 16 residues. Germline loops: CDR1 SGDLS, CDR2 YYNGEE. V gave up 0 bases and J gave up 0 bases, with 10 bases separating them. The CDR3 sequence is CASSVDGGSSYNEQFF. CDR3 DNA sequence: TGTGCCAGCAGCGTAGATGGGGGGAGCTCCTACAATGAGCAGTTCTTC.

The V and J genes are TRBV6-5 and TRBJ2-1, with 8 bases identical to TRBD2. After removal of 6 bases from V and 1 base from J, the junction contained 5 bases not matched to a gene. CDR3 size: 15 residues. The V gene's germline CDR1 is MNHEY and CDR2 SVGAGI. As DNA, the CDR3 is TGTGCCAGCAGAGTATTAGCGGGGTCCTACAATGAGCAGTTCTTC. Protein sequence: CASRVLAGSYNEQFF.

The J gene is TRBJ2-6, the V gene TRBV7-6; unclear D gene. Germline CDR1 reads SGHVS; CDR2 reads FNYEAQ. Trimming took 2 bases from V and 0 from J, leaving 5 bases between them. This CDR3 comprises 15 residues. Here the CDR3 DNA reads TGTGCCAGCAGCTTAACACACTCTGGGGCCAACGTCCTGACTTTC. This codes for CASSLTHSGANVLTF.

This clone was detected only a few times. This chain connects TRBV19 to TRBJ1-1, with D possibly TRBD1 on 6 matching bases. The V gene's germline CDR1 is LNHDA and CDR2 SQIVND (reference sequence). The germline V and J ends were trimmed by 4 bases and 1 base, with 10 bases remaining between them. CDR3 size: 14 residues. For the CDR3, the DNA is TGTGCCAGTAGTAGTGGCAGGGGGAACACTGAAGCTTTCTTT. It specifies CASSSGRGNTEAFF. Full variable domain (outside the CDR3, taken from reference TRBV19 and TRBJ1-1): DGGITQSPKYLFRKEGQNVTLSCEQNLNHDAMYWYRQDPGQGLRLIYYSQIVNDFQKGDIAEGYSVSREKKESFPLTVTSAQKNPTAFYLCASSSGRGNTEAFFGQGTRLTVV.

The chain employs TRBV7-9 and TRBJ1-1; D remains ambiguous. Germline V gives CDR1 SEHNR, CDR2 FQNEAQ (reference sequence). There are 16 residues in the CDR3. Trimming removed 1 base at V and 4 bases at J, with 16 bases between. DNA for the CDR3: TGTGCCAGCAGCTTAGTCCCGGGTATGGTGGGCACTGAAGCTTTCTTT. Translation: CASSLVPGMVGTEAFF.

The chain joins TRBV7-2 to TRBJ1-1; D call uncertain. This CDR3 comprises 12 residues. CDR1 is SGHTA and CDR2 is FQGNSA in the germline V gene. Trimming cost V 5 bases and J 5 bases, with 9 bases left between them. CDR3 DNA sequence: TGTGCCAGCAGCACGGGGTGGACTGAAGCTTTCTTT. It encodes CASSTGWTEAFF.

The CDR3 reads CASSRGQAYSNQPQHF. DNA of the CDR3: TGTGCCAGTAGTAGGGGACAGGCTTATAGCAATCAGCCCCAGCATTTT. The rearrangement joins TRBV19 to TRBJ1-5; 8 bases are a match to TRBD1. Germline V gene lookup returns CDR1 LNHDA and CDR2 SQIVND (reference sequence). The V gene end was trimmed by 4 bases and the J gene end by 0 bases; junction bases not matched to a gene: 5. This CDR3 has 16 residues.

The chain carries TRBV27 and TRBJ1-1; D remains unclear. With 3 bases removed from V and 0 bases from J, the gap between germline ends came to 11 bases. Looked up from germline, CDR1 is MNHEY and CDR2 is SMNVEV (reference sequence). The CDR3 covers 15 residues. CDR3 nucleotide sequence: TGTGCCAGCAGTTTTCTGGCGAGGGTGAACACTGAAGCTTTCTTT. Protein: CASSFLARVNTEAFF.

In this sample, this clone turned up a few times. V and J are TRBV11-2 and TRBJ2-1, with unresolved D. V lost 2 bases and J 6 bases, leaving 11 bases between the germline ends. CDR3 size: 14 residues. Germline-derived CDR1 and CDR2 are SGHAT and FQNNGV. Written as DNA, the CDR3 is TGTGCCAGCAGCTTAATTCGTCGGGTCAATGAGCAGTTCTTC. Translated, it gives CASSLIRRVNEQFF.